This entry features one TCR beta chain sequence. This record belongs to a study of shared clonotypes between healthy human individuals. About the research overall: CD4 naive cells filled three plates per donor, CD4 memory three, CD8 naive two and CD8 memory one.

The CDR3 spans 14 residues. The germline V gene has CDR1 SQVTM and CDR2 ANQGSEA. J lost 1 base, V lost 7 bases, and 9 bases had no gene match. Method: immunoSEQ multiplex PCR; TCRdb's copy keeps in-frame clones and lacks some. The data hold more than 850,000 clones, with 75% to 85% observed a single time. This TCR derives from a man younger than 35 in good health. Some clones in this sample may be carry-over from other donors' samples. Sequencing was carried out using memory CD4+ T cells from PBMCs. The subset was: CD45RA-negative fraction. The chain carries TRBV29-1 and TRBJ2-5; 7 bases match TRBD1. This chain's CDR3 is CSDYSTGFQETQYF. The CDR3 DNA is TGCAGCGACTACTCGACAGGGTTCCAAGAGACCCAGTACTTC. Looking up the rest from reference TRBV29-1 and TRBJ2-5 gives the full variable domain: SAVISQKPSRDICQRGTSLTIQCQVDSQVTMMFWYRQQPGQSLTLIATANQGSEATYESGFVIDKFPISRPNLTFSTLTVSNMSPEDSSIYLCSDYSTGFQETQYFGPGTRLLVL.